Given below is one TCR beta chain in context. TCRdb reanalysed the RACE reads using MiXCR and keeps one entry per CDR3 protein. Of 95,000 to 150,000 distinct CDR3 sequences listed, about 10% were seen once; the top ten hold around 2.2%. This specimen comes from a study of human T cells and chemical hapten exposure. Time point meaning: patch test 3, about 24 weeks after DPC sensitization. Specified treatment: therapeutic diphenylcyclopropenone sensitization with weekly scalp DPC. The study drew its donors from alopecia patients who were 18 to 70 years old and suitable for DPC. Blood, whole and unfractionated, served as the source for total RNA extraction. The V end lost 2 bases, the J end lost 3 bases, and 7 bases lay between the germline ends. This CDR3 contains 12 residues. Germline V gene sequence: CDR1 SQVTM, CDR2 ANQGSEA.

This TCR was sampled from a woman aged 45-65 years with alopecia areata. Some clones in this sample may be carry-over from other donors' samples. Material: whole blood, obtained in connection with sensitization to the hapten diphenylcyclopropenone (DPC). This chain joins TRBV29-1 and TRBJ1-2; D is unresolved. The CDR3 nucleotides read TGCAGCGTTGAAATTGACTACTATGGCTACACCTTC. Encoded protein: CSVEIDYYGYTF.